The clone carrying this T cell receptor (beta chain) was counted only a few times. Its antigen is not known. Germline trimming cut 4 bases from V and 2 bases from J; bases unmatched to any gene: 14. Per the germline V gene, CDR1 is SGHRS and CDR2 is YFSETQ. The CDR3 totals 18 residues. The data were obtained in a study of T cells after yellow fever vaccination. General observations from the study: Clonotypes appearing in both CD4 and CD8 compartments existed, and their share was small. The booster saw the reappearance of most primary-vaccination clones (around 96% CD4, less than 90% CD8).

TCRdb redid the calling of the 5' RACE reads with MiXCR, one entry per CDR3 protein. Here the sample spans more than 300,000 distinct CDR3 sequences, roughly 7% being singletons. This clonotype was sampled from a man between 18 and 29 years old who received the YFV17D yellow fever vaccine. The sample was PBMCs, taken about 49 days after the first yellow fever vaccination. The V gene is TRBV5-1, the J gene TRBJ2-3; 9 bases map to TRBD1. For the CDR3, the DNA is TGCGCCAGCAGCCCCCTGGTTCCGGACAGGGGAGCCACAGATACGCAGTATTTT. Translated: CASSPLVPDRGATDTQYF.